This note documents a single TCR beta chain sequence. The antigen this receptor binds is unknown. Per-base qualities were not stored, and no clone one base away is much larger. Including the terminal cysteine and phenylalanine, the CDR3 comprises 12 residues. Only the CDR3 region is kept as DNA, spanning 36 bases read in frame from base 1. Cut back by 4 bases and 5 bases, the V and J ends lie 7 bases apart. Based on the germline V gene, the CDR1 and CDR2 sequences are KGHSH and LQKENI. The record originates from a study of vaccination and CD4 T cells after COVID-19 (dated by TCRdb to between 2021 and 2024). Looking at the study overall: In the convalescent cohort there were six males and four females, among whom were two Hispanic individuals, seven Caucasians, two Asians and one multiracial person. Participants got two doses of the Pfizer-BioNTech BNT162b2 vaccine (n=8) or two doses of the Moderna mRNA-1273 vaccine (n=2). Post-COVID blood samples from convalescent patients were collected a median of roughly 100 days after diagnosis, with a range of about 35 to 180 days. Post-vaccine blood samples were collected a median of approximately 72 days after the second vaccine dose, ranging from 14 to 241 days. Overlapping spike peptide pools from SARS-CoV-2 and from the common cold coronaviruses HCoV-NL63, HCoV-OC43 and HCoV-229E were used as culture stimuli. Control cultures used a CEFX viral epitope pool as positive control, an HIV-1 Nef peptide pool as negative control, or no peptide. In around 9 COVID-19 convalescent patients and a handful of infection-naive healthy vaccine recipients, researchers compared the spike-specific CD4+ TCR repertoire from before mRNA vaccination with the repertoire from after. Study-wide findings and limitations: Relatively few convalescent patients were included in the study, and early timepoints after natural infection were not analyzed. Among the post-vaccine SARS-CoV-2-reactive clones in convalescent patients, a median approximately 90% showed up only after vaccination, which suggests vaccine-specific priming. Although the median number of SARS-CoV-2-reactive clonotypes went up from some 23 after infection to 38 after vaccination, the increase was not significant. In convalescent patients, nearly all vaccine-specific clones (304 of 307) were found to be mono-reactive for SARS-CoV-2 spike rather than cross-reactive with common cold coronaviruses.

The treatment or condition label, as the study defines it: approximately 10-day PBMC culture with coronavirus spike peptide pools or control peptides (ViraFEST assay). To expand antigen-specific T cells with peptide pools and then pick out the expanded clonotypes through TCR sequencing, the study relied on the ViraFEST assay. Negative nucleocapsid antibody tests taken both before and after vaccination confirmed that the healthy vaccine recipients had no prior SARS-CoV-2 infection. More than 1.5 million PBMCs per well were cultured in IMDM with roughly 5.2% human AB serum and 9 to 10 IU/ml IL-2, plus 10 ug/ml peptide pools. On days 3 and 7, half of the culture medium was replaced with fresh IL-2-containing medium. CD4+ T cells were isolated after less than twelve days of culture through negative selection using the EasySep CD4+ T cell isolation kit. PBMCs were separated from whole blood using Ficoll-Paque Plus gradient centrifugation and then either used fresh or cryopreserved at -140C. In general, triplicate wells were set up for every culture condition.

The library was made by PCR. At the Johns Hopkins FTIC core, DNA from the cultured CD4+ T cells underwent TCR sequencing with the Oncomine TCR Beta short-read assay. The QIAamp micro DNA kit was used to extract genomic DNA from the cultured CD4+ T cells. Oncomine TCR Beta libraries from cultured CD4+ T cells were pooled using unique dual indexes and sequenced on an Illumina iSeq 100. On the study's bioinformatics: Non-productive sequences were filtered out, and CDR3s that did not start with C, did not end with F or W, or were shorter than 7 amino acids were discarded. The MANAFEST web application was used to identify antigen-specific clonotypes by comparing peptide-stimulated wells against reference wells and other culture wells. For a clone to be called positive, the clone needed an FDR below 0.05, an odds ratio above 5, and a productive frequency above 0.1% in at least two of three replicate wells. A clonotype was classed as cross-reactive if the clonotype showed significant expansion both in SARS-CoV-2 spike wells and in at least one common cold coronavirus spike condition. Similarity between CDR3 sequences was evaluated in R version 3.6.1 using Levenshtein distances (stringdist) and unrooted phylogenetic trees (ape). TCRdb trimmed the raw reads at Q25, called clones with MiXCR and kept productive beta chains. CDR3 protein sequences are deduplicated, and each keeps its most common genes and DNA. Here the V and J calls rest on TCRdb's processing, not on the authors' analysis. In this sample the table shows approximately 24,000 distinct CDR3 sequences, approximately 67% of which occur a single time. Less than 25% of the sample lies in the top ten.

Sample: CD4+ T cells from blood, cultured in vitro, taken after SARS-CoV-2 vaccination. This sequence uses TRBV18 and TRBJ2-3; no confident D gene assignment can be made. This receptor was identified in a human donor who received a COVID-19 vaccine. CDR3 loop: CASSRSGDTQYF. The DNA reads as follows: TGTGCCAGCTCACGCTCAGGAGATACGCAGTATTTT.